This is a list of T cell receptor beta chains from one sample in a study of blood T cell repertoires in COVID-19. The assay was immunoSEQ multiplex PCR, and TCRdb's table has in-frame clones only and misses some. The sample contains about 160,000 clones, roughly 83% of which appear only once. Source material: peripheral blood. These receptors all stem from a woman older than 75 with active or convalescent COVID-19. CDR3s include the opening cysteine and the closing phenylalanine or tryptophan. The D gene is left open where the match is weak. Clone size is given for some rows only: seen once, a few or many times, or a class if the clone is expanded.

clone_size d_call cdr3_length j_call v_call cdr3_aa cdr3_nt
NA NA 13 TRBJ1-2 TRBV29-1 CSAVDTINYGYTF TGCAGCGCAGTGGACACCATAAACTATGGCTACACCTTC
NA NA 15 TRBJ1-6 TRBV19 CASSSRQGVNSPLHF TGTGCCAGTAGTAGCAGGCAGGGTGTGAATTCACCCCTCCACTTT
NA NA 18 TRBJ2-2 TRBV4-3 CASSQAAYRAPGTGELFF TGCGCCAGCAGCCAAGCAGCCTACAGGGCCCCGGGCACCGGGGAGCTGTTTTTT
NA TRBD1 16 TRBJ1-6 TRBV27 CASSSYPGQGGSPLHF TGTGCCAGCAGTTCGTACCCAGGACAGGGGGGCTCACCCCTCCACTTT
NA NA 12 TRBJ2-2 TRBV5-6 CASSPSTGELFF TGTGCCAGCAGCCCCTCCACCGGGGAGCTGTTTTTT
NA TRBD1 13 TRBJ1-2 TRBV6-1 CASSGDREGGYTF TGTGCCAGCAGTGGGGACAGGGAGGGCGGCTACACCTTC
NA NA 13 TRBJ1-1 TRBV10-3 CAIRAGGGTEAFF TGTGCCATCAGGGCAGGCGGGGGCACTGAAGCTTTCTTT
NA TRBD1 15 TRBJ1-2 TRBV19 CASSIGTGGAAGYTF TGTGCCAGTAGTATTGGGACAGGGGGCGCAGCTGGCTACACCTTC
NA NA 17 TRBJ1-1 TRBV7-8 CASSSNRVFEANTEAFF TGTGCCAGCAGCTCTAACAGGGTTTTCGAGGCGAACACTGAAGCTTTCTTT
NA NA 14 TRBJ1-5 TRBV6-6 CASSYGEDNQPQHF TGTGCCAGCAGTTACGGGGAGGACAATCAGCCCCAGCATTTT
NA NA 17 TRBJ1-1 TRBV4-3 CASSQDNSPRGSTEAFF TGCGCCAGCAGCCAAGATAACAGTCCAAGGGGGAGCACTGAAGCTTTCTTT
once NA 17 TRBJ1-1 TRBV7-2 CASSYPQAGSMNTEAFF TGTGCCAGCAGCTACCCTCAGGCAGGCTCCATGAACACTGAAGCTTTCTTT
NA TRBD1 13 TRBJ2-7 TRBV3-1/TRBV3-2 CASSQEGGTGRHF TGTGCCAGCAGCCAAGAAGGTGGGACAGGACGACACTTC
NA TRBD2 17 TRBJ2-1 TRBV9 CASSVVGAGGSNNEQFF TGTGCCAGCAGCGTAGTAGGGGCGGGGGGCTCCAACAATGAGCAGTTCTTC
NA NA 14 TRBJ1-1 TRBV5-4 CASSPTSGVTEAFF TGTGCCAGCAGCCCTACGTCAGGGGTAACTGAAGCTTTCTTT
NA TRBD1 19 TRBJ1-3 TRBV6-2/TRBV6-3 CASSYIQGATVAAGNTIYF TGTGCCAGCAGTTACATTCAGGGGGCGACTGTTGCGGCCGGAAACACCATATATTTT
NA TRBD2 17 TRBJ2-3 TRBV7-2 CASSLRSGGGAADTQYF TGTGCCAGCAGCTTACGGTCGGGCGGGGGGGCGGCAGATACGCAGTATTTT
NA TRBD2 16 TRBJ2-5 TRBV7-9 CASSLRSGGGQETQYF TGTGCCAGCAGCTTACGTAGCGGGGGTGGTCAAGAGACCCAGTACTTC
few NA 14 TRBJ1-1 TRBV7-6 CASSLVQGNTEAFF TGTGCCAGCAGCTTAGTACAGGGTAACACTGAAGCTTTCTTT
NA NA 13 TRBJ2-1 TRBV18 CASSPETDNEQFF TGTGCCAGCTCACCGGAGACAGACAATGAGCAGTTCTTC
few NA 16 TRBJ1-1 TRBV11-3 CASSLLVWELNTEAFF TGTGCCAGCAGCTTGTTAGTGTGGGAGTTGAACACTGAAGCTTTCTTT
NA NA 16 TRBJ1-1 TRBV9 CASSVAGGVDGAEAFF TGTGCCAGCAGCGTAGCTGGCGGGGTAGATGGGGCTGAAGCTTTCTTT
NA TRBD1 12 TRBJ2-7 TRBV19 CASRDRGTEQYF TGTGCCAGTAGGGACAGGGGGACCGAGCAGTACTTC
once NA 20 TRBJ1-6 TRBV3-1/TRBV3-2 CASSQGVDGQTYAGESPLHF TGTGCCAGCAGCCAAGGAGTGGACGGACAGACTTATGCCGGAGAATCACCCCTCCACTTT
few NA 16 TRBJ2-7 TRBV6-5 CASSYSPTRNEYEQYF TGTGCCAGCAGTTACTCTCCGACACGGAATGAGTACGAGCAGTACTTC
NA TRBD1 19 TRBJ2-1 TRBV15 CATSRTGTGGVIPYNEQFF TGTGCCACCAGCAGAACCGGGACAGGGGGCGTTATTCCCTACAATGAGCAGTTCTTC
NA NA 15 TRBJ1-5 TRBV6-6 CASSYPGVGAQPQHF TGTGCCAGCAGTTACCCGGGGGTAGGCGCTCAGCCCCAGCATTTT
NA TRBD2 15 TRBJ2-5 TRBV19 CASRGVGLAQETQYF TGTGCCAGTAGAGGGGTCGGACTAGCTCAAGAGACCCAGTACTTC
NA TRBD1 16 TRBJ2-7 TRBV11-3 CASSFRSQGAPHEQYF TGTGCCAGCAGCTTTCGGAGTCAGGGGGCTCCCCACGAGCAGTACTTC
few NA 11 TRBJ2-7 TRBV7-8 CASSPSYEQYF TGTGCCAGCAGCCCGTCCTACGAGCAGTACTTC
NA NA 14 TRBJ1-2 TRBV9 CASRDYTGPNGYTF TGTGCCAGCAGGGACTATACAGGTCCGAATGGCTACACCTTC
NA NA 13 TRBJ2-5 TRBV7-2 CAVSNYVQETQYF TGTGCAGTTAGCAACTACGTCCAAGAGACCCAGTACTTC
NA TRBD2 16 TRBJ2-3 TRBV7-9 CASSLVSGGQRDTQYF TGTGCCAGCAGCTTAGTTAGCGGGGGGCAGAGAGATACGCAGTATTTT
NA NA 16 TRBJ1-3 TRBV3-1/TRBV3-2 CASSQDLTGPGNTIYF TGTGCCAGCAGCCAAGATCTTACAGGGCCTGGAAACACCATATATTTT
NA NA 14 TRBJ1-1 TRBV11-1 CASCPYRWDTEAFF TGTGCCAGCTGCCCTTACAGATGGGACACTGAAGCTTTCTTT
NA NA 15 TRBJ1-2 TRBV11-3 CASSLGGGTDYGYTF TGTGCCAGCAGCCTGGGAGGGGGGACGGACTATGGCTACACCTTC
NA NA 15 TRBJ2-7 TRBV6-2/TRBV6-3 CASSYSSGNWYEQYF TGTGCCAGCAGTTACTCTTCAGGGAACTGGTACGAGCAGTACTTC
NA TRBD2 14 TRBJ2-7 TRBV7-3 CASSLQAGSYEQYF TGTGCCAGCAGCTTACAAGCGGGGAGCTACGAGCAGTACTTC
NA TRBD2 15 TRBJ2-7 TRBV7-2 CASSSTSGGAYEQYF TGTGCCAGCAGCTCCACTAGCGGGGGGGCCTACGAGCAGTACTTC
NA NA 16 TRBJ2-2 TRBV11-3 CASSNPRYPNTGELFF TGTGCCAGCAGCAACCCGAGGTATCCGAACACCGGGGAGCTGTTTTTT
NA TRBD2 16 TRBJ2-2 TRBV5-4 CASSRQGLGDTGELFF TGTGCCAGCAGCCGGCAGGGACTAGGGGACACCGGGGAGCTGTTTTTT
NA TRBD2 20 TRBJ2-5 TRBV4-3 CASSQDRSGTSGGRQETQYF TGCGCCAGCAGCCAAGATCGTAGCGGGACTAGCGGGGGGAGGCAAGAGACCCAGTACTTC
NA TRBD1 15 TRBJ1-1 TRBV27 CASSSLQGAWTEAFF TGTGCCAGCAGTTCCCTACAGGGGGCCTGGACTGAAGCTTTCTTT
NA NA 14 TRBJ1-1 TRBV7-6 CASSLRVTGSEAFF TGTGCCAGCAGCTTAAGGGTAACTGGGAGTGAAGCTTTCTTT
NA NA 14 TRBJ2-5 TRBV28 CASSPLVPEETQYF TGTGCCAGCAGTCCCCTGGTCCCAGAAGAGACCCAGTACTTC
NA NA 16 TRBJ1-5 TRBV5-8 CASSFGGSTSNQPQHF TGTGCCAGCAGCTTTGGGGGCAGTACTAGCAATCAGCCCCAGCATTTT
NA NA 15 TRBJ1-5 TRBV6-6 CASSYSMKGDQPQHF TGTGCCAGCAGTTACTCGATGAAAGGAGATCAGCCCCAGCATTTT
NA TRBD2 15 TRBJ2-1 TRBV6-4 CASSDEAGGRNEQFF TGTGCCAGCAGTGACGAGGCGGGGGGGCGCAATGAGCAGTTCTTC
NA TRBD1 17 TRBJ1-5 TRBV5-1 CASSIGTGTLGNQPQHF TGCGCCAGCAGCATCGGGACAGGGACACTCGGCAATCAGCCCCAGCATTTT
NA NA 15 TRBJ2-3 TRBV19 CASSLLGLSTDTQYF TGTGCCAGTAGCCTCCTCGGACTTAGCACAGATACGCAGTATTTT
few NA 13 TRBJ2-5 TRBV7-2 CASRRGLQETQYF TGTGCCAGCCGGCGGGGGCTCCAAGAGACCCAGTACTTC
NA NA 15 TRBJ1-5 TRBV7-2 CASSLVQGDNQPQHF TGTGCCAGCAGCTTAGTACAGGGTGACAATCAGCCCCAGCATTTT
NA NA 16 TRBJ1-2 TRBV4-3 CASSQGQAASPYGYTF TGCGCCAGCAGCCAAGGACAGGCAGCGTCGCCCTATGGCTACACCTTC
few NA 13 TRBJ1-2 TRBV5-1 CASSLNQGLGYTF TGCGCCAGCAGCTTGAACCAGGGGTTAGGCTACACCTTC
NA TRBD1 13 TRBJ1-5 TRBV27 CASRETGHQPQHF TGTGCCAGCAGGGAGACAGGGCATCAGCCCCAGCATTTT